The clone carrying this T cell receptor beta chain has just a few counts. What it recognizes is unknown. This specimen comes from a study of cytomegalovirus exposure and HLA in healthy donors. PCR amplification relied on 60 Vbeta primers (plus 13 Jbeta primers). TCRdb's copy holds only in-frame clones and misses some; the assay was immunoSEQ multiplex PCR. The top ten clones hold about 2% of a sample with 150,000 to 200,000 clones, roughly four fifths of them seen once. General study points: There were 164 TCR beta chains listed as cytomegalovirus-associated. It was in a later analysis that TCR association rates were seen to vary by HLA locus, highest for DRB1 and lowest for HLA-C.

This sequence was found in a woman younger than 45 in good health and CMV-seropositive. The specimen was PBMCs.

CDR3 in DNA: TGTGCCAGCAGTTACTCGGGAAGGGGGCCCCAAGAGACCCAGTACTTC. Protein: CASSYSGRGPQETQYF. The V gene is TRBV6-6, the J gene TRBJ2-5; 7 bases align to TRBD1. There are 16 residues in the CDR3. The V segment lost 0 bases and the J segment 1 base; nucleotides outside the gene matches: 5. Per the germline V gene, CDR1 is MNHNY and CDR2 is SVGAGI (reference sequence).